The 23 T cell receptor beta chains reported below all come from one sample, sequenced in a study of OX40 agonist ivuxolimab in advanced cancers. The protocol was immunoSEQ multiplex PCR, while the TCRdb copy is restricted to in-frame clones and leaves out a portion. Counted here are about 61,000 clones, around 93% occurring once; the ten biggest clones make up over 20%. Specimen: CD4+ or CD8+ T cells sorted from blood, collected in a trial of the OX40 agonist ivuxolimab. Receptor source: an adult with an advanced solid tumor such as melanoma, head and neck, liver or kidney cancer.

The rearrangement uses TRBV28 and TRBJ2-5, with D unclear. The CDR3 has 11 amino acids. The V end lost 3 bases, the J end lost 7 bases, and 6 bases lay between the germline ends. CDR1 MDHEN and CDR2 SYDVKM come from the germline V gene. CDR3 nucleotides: TGTGCCAGCAGTTTCATGGGGACCCAGTACTTC. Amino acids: CASSFMGTQYF.

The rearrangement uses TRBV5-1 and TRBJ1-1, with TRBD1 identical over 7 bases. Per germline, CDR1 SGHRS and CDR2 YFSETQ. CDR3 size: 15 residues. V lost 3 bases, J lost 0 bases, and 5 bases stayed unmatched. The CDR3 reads CASSYRDRMNTEAFF. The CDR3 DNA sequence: TGCGCCAGCAGCTACCGGGACAGAATGAACACTGAAGCTTTCTTT.

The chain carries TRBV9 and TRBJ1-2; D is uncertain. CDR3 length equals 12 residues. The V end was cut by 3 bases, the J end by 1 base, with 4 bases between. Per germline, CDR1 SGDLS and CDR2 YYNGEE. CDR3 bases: TGTGCCAGCAGCGGCCTTAACTATGGCTACACCTTC. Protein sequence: CASSGLNYGYTF. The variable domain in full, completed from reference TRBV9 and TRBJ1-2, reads DSGVTQTPKHLITATGQRVTLRCSPRSGDLSVYWYQQSLDQGLQFLIQYYNGEERAKGNILERFSAQQFPDLHSELNLSSLELGDSALYFCASSGLNYGYTFGSGTRLTVV.

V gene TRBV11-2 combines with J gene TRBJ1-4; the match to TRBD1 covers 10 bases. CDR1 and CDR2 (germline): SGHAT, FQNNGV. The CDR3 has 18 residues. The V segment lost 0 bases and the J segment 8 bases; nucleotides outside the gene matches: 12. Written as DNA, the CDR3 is TGTGCCAGCAGCTTAGATCCTCTGACAGGGGGCGAGGGGGAAAAACTGTTTTTT. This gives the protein CASSLDPLTGGEGEKLFF.

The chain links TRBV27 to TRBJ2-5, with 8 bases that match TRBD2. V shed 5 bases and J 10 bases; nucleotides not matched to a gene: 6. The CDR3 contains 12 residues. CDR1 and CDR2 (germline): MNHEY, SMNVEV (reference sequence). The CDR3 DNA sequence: TGTGCCAGCAGTCATAGCGGGGACGTCCAGTACTTC. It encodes CASSHSGDVQYF.

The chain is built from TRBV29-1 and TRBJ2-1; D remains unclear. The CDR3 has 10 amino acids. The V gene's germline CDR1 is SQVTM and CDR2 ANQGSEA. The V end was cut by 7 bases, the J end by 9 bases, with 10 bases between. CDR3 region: CSGTPPEQFF. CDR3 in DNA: TGCAGCGGGACCCCGCCTGAGCAGTTCTTC.

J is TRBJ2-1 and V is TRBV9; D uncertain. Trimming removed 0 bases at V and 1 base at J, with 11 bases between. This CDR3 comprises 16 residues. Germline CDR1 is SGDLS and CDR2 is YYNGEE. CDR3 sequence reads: CASSVGADRSYNEQFF. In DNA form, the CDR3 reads TGTGCCAGCAGCGTAGGCGCCGACCGGTCCTACAATGAGCAGTTCTTC.

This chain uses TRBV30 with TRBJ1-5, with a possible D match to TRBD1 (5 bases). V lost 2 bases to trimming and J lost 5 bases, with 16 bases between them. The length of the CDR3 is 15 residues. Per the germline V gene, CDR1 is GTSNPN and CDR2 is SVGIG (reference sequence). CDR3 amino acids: CAWSPSSGTHQPQHF. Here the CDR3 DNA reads TGTGCCTGGAGTCCCAGCTCAGGGACGCATCAGCCCCAGCATTTT.

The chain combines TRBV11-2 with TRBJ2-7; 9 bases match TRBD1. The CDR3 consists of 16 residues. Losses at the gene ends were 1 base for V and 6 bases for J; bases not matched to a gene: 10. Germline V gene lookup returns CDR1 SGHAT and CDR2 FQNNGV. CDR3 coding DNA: TGTGCCAGCAGCTTAGGAGGGGGGACAGGGAGCAGCGAGCAGTACTTC. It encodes CASSLGGGTGSSEQYF.

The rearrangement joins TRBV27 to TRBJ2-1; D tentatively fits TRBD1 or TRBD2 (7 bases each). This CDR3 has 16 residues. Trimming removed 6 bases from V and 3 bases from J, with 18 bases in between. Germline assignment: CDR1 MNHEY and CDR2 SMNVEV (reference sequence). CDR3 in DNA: TGTGCCAGCAGGCCTCTAGCGGACAGGCTCTACAATGAGCAGTTCTTC. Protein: CASRPLADRLYNEQFF.

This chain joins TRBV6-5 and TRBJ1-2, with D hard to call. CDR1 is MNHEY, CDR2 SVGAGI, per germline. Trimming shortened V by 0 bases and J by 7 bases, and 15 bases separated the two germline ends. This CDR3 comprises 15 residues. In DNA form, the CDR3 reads TGTGCCAGCAGTTACTCGAGGATTCCGGAACGTGGCTACACCTTC. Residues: CASSYSRIPERGYTF.

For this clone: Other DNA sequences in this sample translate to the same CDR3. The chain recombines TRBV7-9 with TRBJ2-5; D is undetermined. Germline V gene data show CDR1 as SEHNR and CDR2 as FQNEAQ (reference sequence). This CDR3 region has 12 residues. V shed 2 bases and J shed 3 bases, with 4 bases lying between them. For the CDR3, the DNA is TGTGCCAGCAGCTTAAAGGAAGAGACCCAGTACTTC. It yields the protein CASSLKEETQYF. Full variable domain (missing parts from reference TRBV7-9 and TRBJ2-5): DTGVSQNPRHKITKRGQNVTFRCDPISEHNRLYWYRQTLGQGPEFLTYFQNEAQLEKSRLLSDRFSAERPKGSFSTLEIQRTEQGDSAMYLCASSLKEETQYFGPGTRLLVL.

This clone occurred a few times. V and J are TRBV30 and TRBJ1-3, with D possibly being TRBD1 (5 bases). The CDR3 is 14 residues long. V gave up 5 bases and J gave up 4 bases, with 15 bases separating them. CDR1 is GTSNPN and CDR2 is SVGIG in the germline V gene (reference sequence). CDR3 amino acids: CAWWYGTAGNTIYF. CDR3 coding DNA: TGTGCCTGGTGGTACGGGACTGCGGGAAACACCATATATTTT.

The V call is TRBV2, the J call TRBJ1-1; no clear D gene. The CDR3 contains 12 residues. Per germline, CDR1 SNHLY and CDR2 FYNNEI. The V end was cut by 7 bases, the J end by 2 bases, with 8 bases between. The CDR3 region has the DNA TGTGCCAGCAATGGGTATAACACTGAAGCTTTCTTT. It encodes CASNGYNTEAFF.

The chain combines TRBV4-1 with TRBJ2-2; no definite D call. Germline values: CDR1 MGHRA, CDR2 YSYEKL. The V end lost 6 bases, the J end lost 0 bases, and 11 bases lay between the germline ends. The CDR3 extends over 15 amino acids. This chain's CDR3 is CASSFAASNTGELFF. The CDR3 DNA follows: TGCGCCAGCAGTTTCGCGGCCTCGAACACCGGGGAGCTGTTTTTT.

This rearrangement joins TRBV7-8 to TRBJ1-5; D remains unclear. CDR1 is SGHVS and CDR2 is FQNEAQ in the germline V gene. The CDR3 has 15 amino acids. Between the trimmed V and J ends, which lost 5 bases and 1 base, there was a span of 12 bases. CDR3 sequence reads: CASSPQRGSNQPQHF. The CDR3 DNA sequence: TGTGCCAGCAGCCCCCAACGGGGAAGCAATCAGCCCCAGCATTTT.

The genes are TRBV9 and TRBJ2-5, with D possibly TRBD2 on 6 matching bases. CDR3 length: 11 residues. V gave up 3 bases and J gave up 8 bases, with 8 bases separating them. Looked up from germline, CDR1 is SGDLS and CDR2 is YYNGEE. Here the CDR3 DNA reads TGTGCCAGCAGCGCCGGGGGTACCCAGTACTTC. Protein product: CASSAGGTQYF.

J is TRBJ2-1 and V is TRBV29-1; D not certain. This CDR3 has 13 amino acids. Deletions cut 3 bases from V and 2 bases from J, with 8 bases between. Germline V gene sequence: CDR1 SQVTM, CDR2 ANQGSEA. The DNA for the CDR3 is TGCAGCGTTGAGCTCTTGCCCTACAATGAGCAGTTCTTC. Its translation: CSVELLPYNEQFF.

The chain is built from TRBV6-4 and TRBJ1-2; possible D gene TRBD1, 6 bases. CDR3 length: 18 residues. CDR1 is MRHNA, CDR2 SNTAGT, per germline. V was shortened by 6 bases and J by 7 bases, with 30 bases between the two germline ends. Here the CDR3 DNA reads TGTGCCAGCAGGGGACGGGACACTTCCCCGGGCCTCTCGACTGGCTACACCTTC. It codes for CASRGRDTSPGLSTGYTF.

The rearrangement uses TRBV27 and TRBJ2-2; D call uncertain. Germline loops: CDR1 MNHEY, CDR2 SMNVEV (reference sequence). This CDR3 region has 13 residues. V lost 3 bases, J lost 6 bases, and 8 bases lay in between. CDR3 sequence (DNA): TGTGCCAGCAGTTTTTTAAGCGCCGGGGAGCTGTTTTTT. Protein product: CASSFLSAGELFF.

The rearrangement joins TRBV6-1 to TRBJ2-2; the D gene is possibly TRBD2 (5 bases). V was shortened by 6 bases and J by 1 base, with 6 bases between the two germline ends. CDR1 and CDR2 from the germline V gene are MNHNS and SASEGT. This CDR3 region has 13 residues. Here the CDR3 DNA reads TGTGCCAGCAGGGCGGGGAACACCGGGGAGCTGTTTTTT. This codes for CASRAGNTGELFF.

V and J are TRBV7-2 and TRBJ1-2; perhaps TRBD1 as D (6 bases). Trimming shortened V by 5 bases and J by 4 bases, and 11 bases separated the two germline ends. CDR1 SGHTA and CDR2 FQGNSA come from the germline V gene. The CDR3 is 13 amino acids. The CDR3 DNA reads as TGTGCCAGCAGCCTCCGGACAGCCTATGGCTACACCTTC. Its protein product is CASSLRTAYGYTF.

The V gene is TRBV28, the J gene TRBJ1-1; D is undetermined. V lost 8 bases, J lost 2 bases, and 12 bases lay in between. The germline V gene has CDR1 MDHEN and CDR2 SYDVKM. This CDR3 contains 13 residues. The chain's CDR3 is CASGAGINTEAFF. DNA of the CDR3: TGTGCCAGCGGCGCCGGGATCAACACTGAAGCTTTCTTT.